This record concerns one TCR beta chain sequence. Its antigen is currently not known. No much larger clone is present one base from it, and per-base qualities are unavailable. The V end gives up 3 bases and the J end 5 bases, leaving 6 bases in the junction not matched to a gene. CDR1 and CDR2 are drawn from the germline V gene: SGHRS, YFSETQ. Taken from cysteine to phenylalanine, the CDR3 has 16 residues. The sequence is cut down to CDR3 DNA, 48 bases in frame from base 1. Using the deep immunoSEQ assay, multiplex PCR amplified TCR CDR3 regions from genomic DNA. For each cell subset, the extracted genomic DNA was distributed evenly across all wells of several immunoSEQ 96-well plates, and each plate served as one replicate. For sorted subsets, each replicate PCR was loaded with approximately 0.2 ug genomic DNA, equivalent to 25,000 to 35,000 T cell genomes. Purified libraries were measured with a Qubit 3.0 fluorometer, size-checked on a Bioanalyzer 2100, and measured again with the KAPA Library Quantification kit. A separate single-read 150-cycle Illumina NextSeq 550 flow cell was used to sequence each immunoSEQ 96-well plate. For the original study's pipeline: Because the immunoSEQ output included only junctional sequences and no quality scores, the filtering could not be the same as the filtering used for full-length reads. Sequences were annotated with PyIR, a Python wrapper for IgBLAST v1.9, and V/J genes and CDR3 were assigned using IMGT germline references. Reads were filtered out if the reads had weak V/J assignments (E-value above 1e-6), no CDR3, stop codons, out-of-frame junctions, or ambiguous translated residues. V3J clonotypes were defined as sequences sharing an identical inferred V gene, J gene, and CDR3 amino acid sequence. Percentage overlap between repertoires was calculated by dividing the number of shared unique clonotypes by the size of the smaller repertoire. RTK rarefaction, the Chao1 estimator, and Recon v2.1 estimates of unobserved clonotypes were used to assess repertoire richness. For all TCRbeta clonotypes obtained by the gDNA method from a few donors, generation probabilities were computed with OLGA. This immuneACCESS table, as held by TCRdb, lists in-frame sequences with V and J called but not all clones. Of the missing ones, under half trace to an unresolved V gene in checked studies; the others have no known cause. That table supplies the V and J calls and clone size; D and trimming were determined from the DNA. The sample table holds about 1 million clones, of which approximately 80% were seen once. The top ten clones comprise approximately 0.5% of the sample.

This record comes from a study of shared clonotypes between healthy human individuals (dated by TCRdb to 2020 to 2022). In the study overall: Three men and two women, aged 18 to 49 years, made up the cohort. Each donor's leukapheresis produced roughly between roughly 0.94 and 9.5 billion PBMCs. To estimate repertoire size and how much clonotypes are shared between individuals, the study performed deep sequencing of blood TCR repertoires from a few healthy adults. For each donor, three plates each were used for CD4 naive and CD4 memory, two plates were used for CD8 naive, and one plate was used for CD8 memory. Libraries were prepared and TCR repertoires were sequenced by different laboratories using diverse techniques, in order to increase sequencing depth and limit assay-specific biases.

The donors were healthy, HIV-negative adults who had no recently reported acute infections or vaccinations. Every donor was a Caucasian adult residing in Nashville, Tennessee, USA. CD4+ T cells were enriched by magnetic negative selection; naive cells were then positively selected on CD45RA, and the negative fraction formed the memory subset. After blood collection by leukapheresis, PBMCs were isolated using Ficoll-Histopaque density gradient centrifugation and then cryopreserved in the vapor phase of liquid nitrogen. Analytical flow cytometry was used to check the purity and quantity of every magnetically sorted T cell population. Genomic DNA was isolated from every sorted fraction and measured by UV absorbance on a Nanodrop 2000c. Findings and caveats that apply to the study as a whole: When several donors were compared, the shared fraction of clonotypes was roughly 4.8% for naive CD4, less than 4% for naive CD8, 2.3% for memory CD4, and around 0.37% for memory CD8. Based on pairwise subsampling, the degree of clonotype sharing among donors was expected to be affected by sequencing depth. Rarefaction of sorted-subset datasets indicated incomplete sequencing despite the large sequencing depth. Compared with non-shared clonotypes, clonotypes shared by all four sorted-subset donors had higher generation probabilities. Because the study included a small number of donors, the genetic and exposure-history diversity represented was limited. Sampling was restricted to blood, and TCR repertoires in tissue are likely to differ from TCR repertoires in blood. Naive subsets generally had larger estimated clonotype richness than memory subsets did.

The chain is assembled from TRBV5-1 and TRBJ2-7; a stretch of 15 junction bases matches TRBD2. This sequence originates from a man in his late teens or twenties in good health. Some clones in this sample may be carry-over from other donors' samples. The specimen sequenced was memory CD4+ T cells from PBMCs. The cell subset or site label, read with the paper, signifies: CD45RA-negative fraction. The DNA sequence is TGCGCCAGCAGCTCCGGGACTAGCGGGAGGAGCGACGAGCAGTACTTC. Translated, this is CASSSGTSGRSDEQYF.